This T cell receptor beta chain was found in a study of blood T cell repertoires in COVID-19. Study-level information: COVID-19 samples collected from the United States, Italy and Spain covered acute and convalescent phases. From T cells, B-cell-depleted T cells, or PBMCs came the material, which was cDNA or gDNA.

Those enrolled in Seattle joined during active infection and were followed longitudinally afterward. The CDR3 has 15 residues. Germline lookup yields CDR1 LNHDA and CDR2 SQIVND (reference sequence). Trimming removed 6 bases from V and 1 base from J; junction bases left unmatched: 8. The data were produced by immunoSEQ multiplex PCR, yet TCRdb's version contains in-frame clones alone and is incomplete. The table lists about 180,000 clones, more than 70% of them singletons. The chain is built from TRBV19 and TRBJ1-1; TRBD1 matches at 7 bases. Sequenced input: peripheral blood. The TCR originated in a person aged 70 to 79 with COVID-19, enrolled during active disease. The CDR3 is CASRVTGVANTEAFF. For the CDR3, the DNA is TGTGCCAGTAGGGTAACAGGGGTTGCGAACACTGAAGCTTTCTTT.